A selection of T cell receptor beta chains follows, all from one sample in a study of blood T cell repertoires in COVID-19. Only in-frame clones appear in the TCRdb table, and some are missing; sequencing was by immunoSEQ multiplex PCR. In the table there are hundreds of thousands of clones, 83% of which are singletons. Sequencing input: peripheral blood. These receptors came from a woman in her thirties or forties with active or convalescent COVID-19. The CDR3 runs from the conserved cysteine through the conserved F or W. D genes are given only for firm matches. A row's size may be missing; if present it is once, few, many or a size class.

NA	NA	TRBV29-1	TRBJ2-1	TGCAGCGTTGACCCCGGTGGGCATGAGCAGTTCTTC	CSVDPGGHEQFF
NA	NA	TRBV15	TRBJ2-7	TGTGCCACCAGCAGAGATTTACGACAAGGAGGTGCCTACGAGCAGTACTTC	CATSRDLRQGGAYEQYF
NA	NA	TRBV4-3	TRBJ1-1	TGCGCCAGCCGCAGAGACATGAACACTGAAGCTTTCTTT	CASRRDMNTEAFF
NA	TRBD2	TRBV24-1	TRBJ2-3	TGTGCCACCAGTGTGGCGGGAGGGCCGTCAGATACGCAGTATTTT	CATSVAGGPSDTQYF
NA	TRBD1	TRBV6-5	TRBJ1-3	TGTGCCACCAAGACAGGGTCGAACTCTGGAAACACCATATATTTT	CATKTGSNSGNTIYF
NA	NA	TRBV13	TRBJ1-2	TGTGCCAGCAGCCAAAGGAGCGGTGGCTACACCTTC	CASSQRSGGYTF
NA	TRBD2	TRBV3-1/TRBV3-2	TRBJ2-5	TGTGCCAGCAACCGCGGGGGGGAAGAGACCCAGTACTTC	CASNRGGEETQYF
once	NA	TRBV7-9	TRBJ1-4	TGTGCCAGCAGCTTAGGACTGCTTTGGGAGGCGGAAAAACTGTTTTTT	CASSLGLLWEAEKLFF
NA	TRBD1	TRBV28	TRBJ2-1	TGTGCCAGCAGTAGCAACAGGGGATTTTCCTACAATGAGCAGTTCTTC	CASSSNRGFSYNEQFF
NA	NA	TRBV19	TRBJ1-1	TGTGCCAGTGGAGAGACAGGATCGACCCCGAACACTGAAGCTTTCTTT	CASGETGSTPNTEAFF
NA	NA	TRBV15	TRBJ1-1	TGTGCCACCAGCAGAGATCTAGGGGTTGATGAAGCTTTCTTT	CATSRDLGVDEAFF
NA	NA	TRBV7-2	TRBJ2-7	TGTGCCAGCACCCCGAGAGACTCAACCTACGAGCAGTACTTC	CASTPRDSTYEQYF
NA	NA	TRBV9	TRBJ1-2	TGTGCCAGCAGGCTGTCCGGCGGTGGACAAGGCTACACCTTC	CASRLSGGGQGYTF
NA	TRBD1	TRBV3-1/TRBV3-2	TRBJ1-1	TGTGCCAGCAGCCAAGACACAGGGGCAACCCTGAACACTGAAGCTTTCTTT	CASSQDTGATLNTEAFF
NA	NA	TRBV5-4	TRBJ2-7	TGTGCCAGCAGGCGGGACGCCTACGAGCAGTACTTC	CASRRDAYEQYF
NA	NA	TRBV12-5	TRBJ2-7	TGTGCTAGTGGTTTGGTCGGTCGAACTGACTACGAGCAGTACTTC	CASGLVGRTDYEQYF
NA	TRBD1	TRBV7-2	TRBJ1-2	TGTGCCAGCAGCGCCAGGACAGGGTGGCATGGCTACACCTTC	CASSARTGWHGYTF
few	TRBD1	TRBV20-1	TRBJ1-2	TGCAGTGCTAGTGGACAGGGGCCTTTCATTAACTATGGCTACACCTTC	CSASGQGPFINYGYTF